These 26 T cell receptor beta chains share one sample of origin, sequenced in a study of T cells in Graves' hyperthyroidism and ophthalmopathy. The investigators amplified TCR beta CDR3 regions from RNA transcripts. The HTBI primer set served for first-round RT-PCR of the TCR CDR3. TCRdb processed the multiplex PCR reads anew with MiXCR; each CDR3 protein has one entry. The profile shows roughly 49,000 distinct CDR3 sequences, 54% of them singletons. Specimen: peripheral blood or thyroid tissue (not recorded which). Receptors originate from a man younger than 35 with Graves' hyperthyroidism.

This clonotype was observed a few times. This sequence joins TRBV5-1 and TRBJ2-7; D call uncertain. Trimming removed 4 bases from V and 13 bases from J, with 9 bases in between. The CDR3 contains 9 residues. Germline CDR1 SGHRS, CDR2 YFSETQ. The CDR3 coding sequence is TGCGCCAGCAGCCCCCTGGCCTACTTC. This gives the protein CASSPLAYF.

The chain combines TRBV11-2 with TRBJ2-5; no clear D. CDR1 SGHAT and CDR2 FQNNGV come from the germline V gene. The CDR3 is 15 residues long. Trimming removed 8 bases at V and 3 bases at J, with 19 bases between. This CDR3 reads CASSLATTEKETQYF. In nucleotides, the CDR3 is TGTGCCAGCTCGCTCGCCACGACGGAAAAAGAGACCCAGTACTTC.

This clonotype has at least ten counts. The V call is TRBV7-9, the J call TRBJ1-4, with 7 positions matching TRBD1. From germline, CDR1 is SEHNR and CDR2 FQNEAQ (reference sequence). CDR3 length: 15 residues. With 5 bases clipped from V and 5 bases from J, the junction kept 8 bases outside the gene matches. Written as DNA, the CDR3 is TGTGCCAGCAGCCTTACGGGACAGAGGAATGAAAAACTGTTTTTT. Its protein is CASSLTGQRNEKLFF.

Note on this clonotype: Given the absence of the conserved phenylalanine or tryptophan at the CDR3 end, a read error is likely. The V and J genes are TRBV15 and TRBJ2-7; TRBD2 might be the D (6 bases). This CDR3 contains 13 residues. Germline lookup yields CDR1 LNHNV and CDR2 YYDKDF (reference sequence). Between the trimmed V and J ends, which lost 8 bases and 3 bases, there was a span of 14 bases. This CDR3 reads CATSRDSNYEQYS. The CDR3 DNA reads TGTGCCACCTCCCGGGACTCAAACTACGAGCAGTACTCC.

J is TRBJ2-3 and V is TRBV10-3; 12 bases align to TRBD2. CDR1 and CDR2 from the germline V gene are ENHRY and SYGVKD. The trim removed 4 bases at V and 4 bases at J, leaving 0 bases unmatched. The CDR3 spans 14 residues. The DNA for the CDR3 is TGTGCCATCAGTGCTAGCGGGAGGGCAGATACGCAGTATTTT. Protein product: CAISASGRADTQYF.

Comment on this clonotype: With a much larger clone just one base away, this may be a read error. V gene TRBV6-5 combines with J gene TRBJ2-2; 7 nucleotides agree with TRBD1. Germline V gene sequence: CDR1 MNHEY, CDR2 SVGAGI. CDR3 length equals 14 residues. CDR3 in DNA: TGTGCCAGCAGTTACTCAGGGGGCCCCGGGGAGCTGTCTTTT. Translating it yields CASSYSGGPGELSF.

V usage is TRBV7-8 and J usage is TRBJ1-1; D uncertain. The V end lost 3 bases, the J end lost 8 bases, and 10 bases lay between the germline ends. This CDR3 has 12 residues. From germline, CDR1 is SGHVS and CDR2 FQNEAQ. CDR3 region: CASSLSAGEAFF. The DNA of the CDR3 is TGTGCCAGCAGCTTGAGTGCGGGGGAAGCTTTCTTT.

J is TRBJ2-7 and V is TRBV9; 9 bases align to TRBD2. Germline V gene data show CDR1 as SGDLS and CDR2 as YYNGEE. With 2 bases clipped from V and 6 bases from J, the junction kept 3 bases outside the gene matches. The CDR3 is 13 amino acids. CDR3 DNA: TGTGCCAGCAGCGTTAGCGGGAGTTTCGAGCAGTACTTC. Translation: CASSVSGSFEQYF.

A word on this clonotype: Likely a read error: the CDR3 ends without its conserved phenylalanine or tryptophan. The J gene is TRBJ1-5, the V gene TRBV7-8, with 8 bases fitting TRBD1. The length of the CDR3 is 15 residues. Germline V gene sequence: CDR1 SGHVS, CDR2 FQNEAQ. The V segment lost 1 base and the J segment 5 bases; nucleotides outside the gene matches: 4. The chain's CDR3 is CASSLGRGRDQPQHL. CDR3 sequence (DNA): TGTGCCAGCAGCTTAGGCAGGGGGCGCGATCAGCCCCAGCATCTT.

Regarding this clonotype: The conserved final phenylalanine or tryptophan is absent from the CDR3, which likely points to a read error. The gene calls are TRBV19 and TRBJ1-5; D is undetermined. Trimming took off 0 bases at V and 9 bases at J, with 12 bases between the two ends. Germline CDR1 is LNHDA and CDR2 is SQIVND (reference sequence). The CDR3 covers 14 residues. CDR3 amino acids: CASSIEGSPWPQHL. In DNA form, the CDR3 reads TGTGCCAGTAGTATAGAAGGATCCCCCTGGCCCCAGCATCTT.

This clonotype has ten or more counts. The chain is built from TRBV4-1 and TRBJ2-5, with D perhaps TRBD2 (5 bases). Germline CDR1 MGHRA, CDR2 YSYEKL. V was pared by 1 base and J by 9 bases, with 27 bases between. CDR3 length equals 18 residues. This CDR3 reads CASSQVFAPGPGKLAQYF. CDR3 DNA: TGCGCCAGCAGCCAAGTCTTCGCCCCAGGCCCCGGGAAGTTGGCCCAGTACTTC.

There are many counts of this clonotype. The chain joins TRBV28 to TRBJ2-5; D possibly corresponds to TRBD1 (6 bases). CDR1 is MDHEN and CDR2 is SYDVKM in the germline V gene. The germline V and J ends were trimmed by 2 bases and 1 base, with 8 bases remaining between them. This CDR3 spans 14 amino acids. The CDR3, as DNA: TGTGCCAGCAGTTTAACAGGGTTCCAAGAGACCCAGTACTTC. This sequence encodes CASSLTGFQETQYF.

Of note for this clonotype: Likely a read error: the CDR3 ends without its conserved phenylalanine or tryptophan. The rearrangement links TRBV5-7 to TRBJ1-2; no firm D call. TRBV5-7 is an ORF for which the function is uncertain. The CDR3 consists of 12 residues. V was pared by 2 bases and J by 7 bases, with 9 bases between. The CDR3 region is CASSFQLGGYTL. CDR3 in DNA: TGTGCCAGCAGCTTCCAATTGGGTGGCTACACCCTC.

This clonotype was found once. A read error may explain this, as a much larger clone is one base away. The CDR3 loop reads CASRSASDWGRNEKLFF. Here the CDR3 DNA reads TGTGCCAGCAGGAGCGCTTCTGACTGGGGCCGGAATGAAAAACTGTTTTTT. The chain joins TRBV6-1 to TRBJ1-4, with D perhaps TRBD1 (5 bases). In germline, CDR1 is MNHNS, CDR2 SASEGT. The CDR3 is 17 amino acids. Deletions cut 6 bases from V and 5 bases from J, with 22 bases between.

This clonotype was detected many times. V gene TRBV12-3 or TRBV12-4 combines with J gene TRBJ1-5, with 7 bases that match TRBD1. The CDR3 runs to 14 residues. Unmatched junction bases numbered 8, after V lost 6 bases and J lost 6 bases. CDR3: CASRAGGGGQPQHF. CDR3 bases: TGTGCCAGCAGGGCAGGGGGAGGCGGTCAGCCCCAGCATTTT.

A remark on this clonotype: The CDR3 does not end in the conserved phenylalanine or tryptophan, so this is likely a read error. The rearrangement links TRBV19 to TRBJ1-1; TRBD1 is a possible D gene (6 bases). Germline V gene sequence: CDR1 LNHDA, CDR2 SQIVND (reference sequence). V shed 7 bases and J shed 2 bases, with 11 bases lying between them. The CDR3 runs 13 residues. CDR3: CASKGRGNTEAFS. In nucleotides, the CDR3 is TGTGCCAGTAAGGGCAGGGGAAACACTGAAGCTTTCTCT.

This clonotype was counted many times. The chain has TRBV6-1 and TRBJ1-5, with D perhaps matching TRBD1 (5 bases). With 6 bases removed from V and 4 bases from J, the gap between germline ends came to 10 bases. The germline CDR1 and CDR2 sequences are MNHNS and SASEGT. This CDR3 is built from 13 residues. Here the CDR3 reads CASRPRDNQPQHF. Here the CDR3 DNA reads TGTGCCAGCAGGCCCAGGGATAATCAGCCCCAGCATTTT.

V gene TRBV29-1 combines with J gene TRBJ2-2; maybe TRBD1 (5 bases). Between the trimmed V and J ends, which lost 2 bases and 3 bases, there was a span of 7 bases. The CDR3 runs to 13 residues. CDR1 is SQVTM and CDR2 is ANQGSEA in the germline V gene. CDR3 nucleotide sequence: TGCAGCGTTGAACAGGGTGACACCGGGGAGCTGTTTTTT. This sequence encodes CSVEQGDTGELFF.

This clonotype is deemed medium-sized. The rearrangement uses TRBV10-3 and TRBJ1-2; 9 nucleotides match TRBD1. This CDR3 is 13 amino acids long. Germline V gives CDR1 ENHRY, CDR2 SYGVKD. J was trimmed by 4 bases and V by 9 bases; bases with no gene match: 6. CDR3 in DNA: TGTGCCATGGGACAGGGTCCCTTCTATGGCTACACCTTC. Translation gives CAMGQGPFYGYTF.

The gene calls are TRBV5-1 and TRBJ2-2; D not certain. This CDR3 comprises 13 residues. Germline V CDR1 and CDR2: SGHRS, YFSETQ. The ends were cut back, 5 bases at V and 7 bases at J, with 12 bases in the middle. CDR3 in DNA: TGCGCCAGCAGGGCCTCGGCAGGCGGGGAGCTGTTTTTT. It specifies CASRASAGGELFF.

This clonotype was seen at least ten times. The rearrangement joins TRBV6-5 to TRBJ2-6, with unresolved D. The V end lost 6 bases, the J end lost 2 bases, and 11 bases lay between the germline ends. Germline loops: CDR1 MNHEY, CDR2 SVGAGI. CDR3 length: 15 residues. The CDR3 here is CASSRSTAGANVLTF. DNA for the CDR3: TGTGCCAGCAGCCGATCGACCGCTGGGGCCAACGTCCTGACTTTC.

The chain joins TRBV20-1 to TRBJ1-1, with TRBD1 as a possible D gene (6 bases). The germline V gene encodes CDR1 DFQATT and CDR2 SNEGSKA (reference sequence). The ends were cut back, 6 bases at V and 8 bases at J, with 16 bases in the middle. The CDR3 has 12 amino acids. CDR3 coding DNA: TGCAGTGCGGACCGTGGGGGGGCCGAAGCTTTCTTT. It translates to CSADRGGAEAFF.

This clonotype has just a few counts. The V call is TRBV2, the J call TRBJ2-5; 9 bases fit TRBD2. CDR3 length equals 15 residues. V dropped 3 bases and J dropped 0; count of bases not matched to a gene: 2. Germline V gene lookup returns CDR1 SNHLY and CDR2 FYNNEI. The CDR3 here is CASSDQREDQETQYF. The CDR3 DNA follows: TGTGCCAGCAGTGACCAGCGGGAGGACCAAGAGACCCAGTACTTC.

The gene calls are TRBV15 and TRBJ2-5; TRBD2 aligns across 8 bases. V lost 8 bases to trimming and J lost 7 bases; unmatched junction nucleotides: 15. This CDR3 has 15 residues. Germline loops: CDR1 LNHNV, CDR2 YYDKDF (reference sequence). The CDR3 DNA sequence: TGTGCCACCGGACGTAGCGGGAAACGCGGTTGGACCCAGTACTTC. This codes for CATGRSGKRGWTQYF.

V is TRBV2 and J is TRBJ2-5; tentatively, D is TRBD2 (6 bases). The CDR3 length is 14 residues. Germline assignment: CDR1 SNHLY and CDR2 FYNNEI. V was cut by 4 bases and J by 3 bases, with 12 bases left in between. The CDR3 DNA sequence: TGTGCCAGCAGTGCCGGGACTCTCAAAGAGACCCAGTACTTC. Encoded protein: CASSAGTLKETQYF.

The CDR3 spells CSARSYTGQSSYEQYF. The DNA of the CDR3 is TGCAGTGCTAGATCCTACACGGGACAGAGCTCCTACGAGCAGTACTTC. The chain is built from TRBV20-1 and TRBJ2-7; 7 bases align to TRBD1. The CDR3 contains 16 residues. CDR1 is DFQATT and CDR2 is SNEGSKA in the germline V gene (reference sequence). Losses at the gene ends were 2 bases for V and 0 bases for J; bases not matched to a gene: 10.